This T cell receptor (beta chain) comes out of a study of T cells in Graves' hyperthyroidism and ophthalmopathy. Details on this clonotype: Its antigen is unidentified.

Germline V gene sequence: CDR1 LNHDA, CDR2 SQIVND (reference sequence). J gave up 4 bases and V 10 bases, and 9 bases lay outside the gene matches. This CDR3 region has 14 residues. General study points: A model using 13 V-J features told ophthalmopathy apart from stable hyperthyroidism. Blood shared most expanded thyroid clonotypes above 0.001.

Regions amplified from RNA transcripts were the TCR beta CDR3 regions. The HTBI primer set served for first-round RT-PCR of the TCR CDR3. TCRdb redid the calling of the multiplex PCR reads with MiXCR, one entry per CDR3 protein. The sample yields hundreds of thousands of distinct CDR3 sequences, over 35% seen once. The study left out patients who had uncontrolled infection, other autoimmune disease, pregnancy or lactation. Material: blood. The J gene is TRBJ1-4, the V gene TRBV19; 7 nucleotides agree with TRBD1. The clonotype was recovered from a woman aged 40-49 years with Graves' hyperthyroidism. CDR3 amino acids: CATARDSLNEKLFF. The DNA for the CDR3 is TGTGCCACCGCTCGGGACAGCCTTAATGAAAAACTGTTTTTT.